The TCR beta chain under discussion was sequenced for a study of regulatory T cells in long-lasting Graves disease. Study-wide context: By definition, persistent Graves' disease involved antithyroid drugs for over 5 years alongside positive TSH receptor antibodies. The study, taken as a whole, reports: Persistent disease showed a preference for TRBV28, TRBJ1-2 and TRBJ2-5. Persistent patients shared about 3,000 public clonotypes among themselves. Newly diagnosed patients shared fewer, at some 900.

For TCR beta, libraries came from iRepertoire HTBI primers and Arm-PCR of CDR3 regions. TCRdb reprocessed the multiplex PCR reads via MiXCR and lists one record per CDR3 protein. The repertoire consists of hundreds of thousands of distinct CDR3 sequences, with around 20% occurring once and the leading ten covering approximately 8%. The V end was cut by 1 base, the J end by 4 bases, with 10 bases between. Germline V lookup: CDR1 SEHNR, CDR2 FQNEAQ (reference sequence). CDR3 length equals 14 residues. As to time point: persistent/refractory GD, antithyroid drugs over 5 years with positive TRAb. PBMC RNA served as the TCR library source. Graves' disease diagnoses followed American Thyroid Association guidelines. This clonotype has a count of ten or more. Antigen: not known.

The source of this sequence is a female donor with Graves disease. J is TRBJ1-1 and V is TRBV7-9; D unclear. The sequenced sample was peripheral blood mononuclear cells (PBMCs), obtained when the disease was refractory, from a patient treated with antithyroid drugs. CDR3 loop: CASSLVRTITEAFF. CDR3 nucleotides: TGTGCCAGCAGCTTAGTAAGGACCATCACTGAAGCTTTCTTT.